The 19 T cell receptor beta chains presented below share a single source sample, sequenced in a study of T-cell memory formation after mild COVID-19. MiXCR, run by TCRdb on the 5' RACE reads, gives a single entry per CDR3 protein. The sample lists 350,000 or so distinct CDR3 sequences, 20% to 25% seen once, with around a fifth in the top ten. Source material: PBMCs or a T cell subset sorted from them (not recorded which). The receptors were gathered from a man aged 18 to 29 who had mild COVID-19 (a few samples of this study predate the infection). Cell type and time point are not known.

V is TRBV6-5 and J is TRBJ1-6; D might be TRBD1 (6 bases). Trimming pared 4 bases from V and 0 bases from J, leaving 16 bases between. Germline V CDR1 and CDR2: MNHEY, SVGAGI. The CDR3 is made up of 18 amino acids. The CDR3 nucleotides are TGTGCCAGCAGTTTCTCACAGGGCTTGAGCTCCTATAATTCACCCCTCCACTTT. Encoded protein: CASSFSQGLSSYNSPLHF.

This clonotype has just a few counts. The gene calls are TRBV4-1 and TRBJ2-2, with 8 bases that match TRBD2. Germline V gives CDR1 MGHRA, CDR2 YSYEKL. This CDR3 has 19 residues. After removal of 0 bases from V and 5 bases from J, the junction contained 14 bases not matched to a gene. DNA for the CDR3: TGCGCCAGCAGCCAAGATGGACGCCCAGGACGGGGGGGAACCGGGGAGCTGTTTTTT. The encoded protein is CASSQDGRPGRGGTGELFF.

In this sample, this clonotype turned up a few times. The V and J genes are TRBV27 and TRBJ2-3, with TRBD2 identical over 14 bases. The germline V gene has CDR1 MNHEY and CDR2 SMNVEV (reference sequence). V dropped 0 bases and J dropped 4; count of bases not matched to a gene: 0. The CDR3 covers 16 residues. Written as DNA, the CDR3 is TGTGCCAGCAGTTTATCGACTAGCGGGGGGGCAGATACGCAGTATTTT. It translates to CASSLSTSGGADTQYF.

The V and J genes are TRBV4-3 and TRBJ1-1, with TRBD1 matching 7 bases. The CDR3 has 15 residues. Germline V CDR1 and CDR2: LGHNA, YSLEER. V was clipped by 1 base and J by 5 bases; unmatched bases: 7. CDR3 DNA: TGCGCCAGCAGCCAAGGGGGGGCAGGGGGGACTGAAGCTTTCTTT. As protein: CASSQGGAGGTEAFF.

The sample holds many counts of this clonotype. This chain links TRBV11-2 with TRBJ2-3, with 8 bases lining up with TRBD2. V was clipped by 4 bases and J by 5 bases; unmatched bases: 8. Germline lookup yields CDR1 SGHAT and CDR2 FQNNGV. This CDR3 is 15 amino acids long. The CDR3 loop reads CASSSLGGAGDTQYF. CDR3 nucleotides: TGTGCCAGCAGCTCTCTCGGGGGGGCCGGAGATACGCAGTATTTT.

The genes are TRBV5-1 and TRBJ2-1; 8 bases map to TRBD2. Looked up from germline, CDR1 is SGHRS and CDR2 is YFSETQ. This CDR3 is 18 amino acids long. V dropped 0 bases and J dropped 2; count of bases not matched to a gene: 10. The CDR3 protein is CASSLGSSGPFPYNEQFF. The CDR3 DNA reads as TGCGCCAGCAGCTTGGGTTCTAGCGGGCCGTTCCCCTACAATGAGCAGTTCTTC. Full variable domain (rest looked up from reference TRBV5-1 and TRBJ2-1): KAGVTQTPRYLIKTRGQQVTLSCSPISGHRSVSWYQQTPGQGLQFLFEYFSETQRNKGNFPGRFSGRQFSNSRSEMNVSTLELGDSALYLCASSLGSSGPFPYNEQFFGPGTRLTVL.

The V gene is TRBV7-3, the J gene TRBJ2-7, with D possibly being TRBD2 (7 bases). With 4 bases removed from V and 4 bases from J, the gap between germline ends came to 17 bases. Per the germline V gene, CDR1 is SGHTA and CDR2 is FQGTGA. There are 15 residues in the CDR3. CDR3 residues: CASSSDRTRGYEQYV. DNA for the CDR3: TGTGCCAGCAGCTCAGACAGGACTAGAGGATACGAGCAGTACGTC.

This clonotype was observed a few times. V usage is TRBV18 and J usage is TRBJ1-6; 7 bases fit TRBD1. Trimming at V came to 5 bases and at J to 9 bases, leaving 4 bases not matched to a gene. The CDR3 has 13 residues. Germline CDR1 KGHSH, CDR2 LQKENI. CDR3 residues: CASSTGVASPLHF. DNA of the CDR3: TGTGCCAGCTCAACAGGGGTAGCTTCACCCCTCCACTTT.

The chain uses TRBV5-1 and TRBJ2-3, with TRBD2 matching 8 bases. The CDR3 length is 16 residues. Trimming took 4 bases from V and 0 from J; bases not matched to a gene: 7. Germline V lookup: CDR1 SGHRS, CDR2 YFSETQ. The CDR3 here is CASSLLLAGSTDTQYF. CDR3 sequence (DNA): TGCGCCAGCAGCCTACTCTTAGCGGGGAGCACAGATACGCAGTATTTT.

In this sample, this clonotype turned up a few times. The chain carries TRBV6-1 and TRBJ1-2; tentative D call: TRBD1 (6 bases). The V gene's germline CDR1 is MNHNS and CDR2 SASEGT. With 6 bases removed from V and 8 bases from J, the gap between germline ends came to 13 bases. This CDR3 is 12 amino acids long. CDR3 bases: TGTGCCAGCAGAGCGGGGGCCGAGGGCTACACCTTC. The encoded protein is CASRAGAEGYTF.

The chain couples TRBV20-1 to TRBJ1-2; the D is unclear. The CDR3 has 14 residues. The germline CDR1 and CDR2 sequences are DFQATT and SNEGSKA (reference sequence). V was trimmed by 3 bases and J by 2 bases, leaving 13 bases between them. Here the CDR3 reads CSASSHGGNYGYTF. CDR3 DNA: TGCAGTGCTAGTTCCCACGGAGGGAACTATGGCTACACCTTC.

The CDR3 bases are TGCAGTGCTATTGGACTAGCGGGGCAAGAGACCCAGTACTTC. It encodes CSAIGLAGQETQYF. The genes are TRBV20-1 and TRBJ2-5; 12 positions agree with TRBD2. The V gene end was trimmed by 4 bases and the J gene end by 2 bases; junction bases not matched to a gene: 2. The CDR3 extends over 14 amino acids. Germline V gives CDR1 DFQATT, CDR2 SNEGSKA (reference sequence).

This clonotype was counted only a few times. This chain's CDR3 is CASSLREAGNNEQFF. The CDR3 DNA is TGTGCCAGCAGCTTGCGGGAAGCAGGAAACAATGAGCAGTTCTTC. J is TRBJ2-1 and V is TRBV5-5, with a possible D match to TRBD2 (5 bases). Per germline, CDR1 SGHKS and CDR2 YYEKEE (reference sequence). V was cut by 1 base and J by 5 bases, with 13 bases left in between. This CDR3 is 15 amino acids long.

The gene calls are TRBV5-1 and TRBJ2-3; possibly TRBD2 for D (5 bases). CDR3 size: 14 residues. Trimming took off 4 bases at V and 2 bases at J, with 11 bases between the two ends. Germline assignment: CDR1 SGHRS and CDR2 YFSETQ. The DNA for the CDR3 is TGCGCCAGCAGCAGCGGTATAATCACAGATACGCAGTATTTT. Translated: CASSSGIITDTQYF.

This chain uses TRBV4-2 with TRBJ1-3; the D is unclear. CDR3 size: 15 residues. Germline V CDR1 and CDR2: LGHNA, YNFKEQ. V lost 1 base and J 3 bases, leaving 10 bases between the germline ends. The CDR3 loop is CASSQGPAGGNTIYF. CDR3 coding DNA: TGTGCCAGCAGCCAAGGGCCCGCCGGTGGAAACACCATATATTTT.

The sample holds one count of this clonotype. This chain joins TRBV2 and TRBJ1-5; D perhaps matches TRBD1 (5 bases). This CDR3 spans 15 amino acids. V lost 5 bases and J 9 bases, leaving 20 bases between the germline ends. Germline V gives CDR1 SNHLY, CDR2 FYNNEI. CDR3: CASSRIGDGRRPQHF. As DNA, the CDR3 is TGTGCCAGCAGTCGTATCGGGGACGGCAGGAGGCCCCAGCATTTT.

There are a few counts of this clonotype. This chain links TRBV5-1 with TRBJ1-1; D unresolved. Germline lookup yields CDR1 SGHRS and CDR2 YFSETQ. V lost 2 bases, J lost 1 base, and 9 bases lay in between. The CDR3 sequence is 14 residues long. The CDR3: CASSLNAENTEAFF. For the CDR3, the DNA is TGCGCCAGCAGCTTAAACGCGGAGAACACTGAAGCTTTCTTT.

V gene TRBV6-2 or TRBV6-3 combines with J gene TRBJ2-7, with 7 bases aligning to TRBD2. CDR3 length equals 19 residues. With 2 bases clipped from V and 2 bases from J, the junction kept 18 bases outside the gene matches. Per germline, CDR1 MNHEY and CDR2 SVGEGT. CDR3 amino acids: CASSYPGVSSSGGPYEQYF. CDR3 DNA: TGTGCCAGCAGTTACCCAGGCGTGTCATCGTCGGGAGGCCCCTACGAGCAGTACTTC.

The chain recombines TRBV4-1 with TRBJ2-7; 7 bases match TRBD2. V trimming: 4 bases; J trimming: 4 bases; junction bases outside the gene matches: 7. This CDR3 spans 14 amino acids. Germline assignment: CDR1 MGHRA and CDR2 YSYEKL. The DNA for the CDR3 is TGCGCCAGCAGCCCGGGGGGATTGGTGTACGAGCAGTACTTC. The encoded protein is CASSPGGLVYEQYF.